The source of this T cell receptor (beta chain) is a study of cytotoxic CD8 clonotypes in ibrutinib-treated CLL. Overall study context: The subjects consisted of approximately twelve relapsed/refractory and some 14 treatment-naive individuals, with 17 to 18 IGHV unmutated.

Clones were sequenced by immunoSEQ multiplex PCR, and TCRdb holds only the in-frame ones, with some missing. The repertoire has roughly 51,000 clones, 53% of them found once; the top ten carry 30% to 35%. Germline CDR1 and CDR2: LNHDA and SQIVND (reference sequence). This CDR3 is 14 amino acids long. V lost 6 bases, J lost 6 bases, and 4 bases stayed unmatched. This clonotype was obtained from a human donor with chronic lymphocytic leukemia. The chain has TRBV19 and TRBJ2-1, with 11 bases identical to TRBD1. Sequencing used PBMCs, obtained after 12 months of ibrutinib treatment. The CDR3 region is CASRPGTGGNEQFF. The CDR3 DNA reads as TGTGCCAGTAGGCCGGGGACAGGGGGCAATGAGCAGTTCTTC.